This TCR beta chain comes out of a study of CD8+CD57+ T cells in acquired aplastic anemia (dated by TCRdb to about 2018). Study-wide context: On average, sorted CD4+ and CD8+ cells yielded about 3 ug of extracted DNA, with a range of roughly 0.18 to 30 ug. A CD8+CD57+ expansion meant a frequency higher than the mean frequency seen in healthy subjects.

V loses 6 bases at its end and J loses 2 bases; junction bases beyond the gene matches: 6. Sequences LGHDT (CDR1) and YNNKEL (CDR2) are obtained from the germline V gene (reference sequence). The CDR3 starts with the cysteine, ends with the phenylalanine, and has 14 residues. Only the CDR3 region is kept as DNA, spanning 42 bases read in frame from base 1. This clonotype was detected many times. Its antigen remains undetermined. Base qualities are missing; no much larger clone stands one base away. Expansion of CD8+CD57+ cells had been shown by flow cytometry in the patients chosen for sequencing. Every patient had a diagnosis of severe acquired aplastic anemia based on International Study of Aplastic Anemia and Agranulocytosis and Camitta criteria. Patients had received no therapy at the time of blood sampling. The study deep-sequenced TCR repertoires of sorted CD4+ and CD8+ blood T cells from severe aplastic anemia patients and healthy subjects. Patients were enrolled under clinicaltrials.gov protocols 00001620, 01623167, 00001397, 00071045, 00081523 and 00961064 in the USA. Ficoll-Paque density gradient centrifugation was used to isolate peripheral blood mononuclear cells. Before DNA was extracted, CD4+ and CD8+ T cells were sorted using either FACS or magnetic beads.

Genomic DNA was used as template for profiling of TCR beta VDJ combinations and CDR3 sequences. An Illumina HiSeq 2000 was used for TCR repertoire sequencing. Per the source publication's procedure: Repertoire assessment relied on Simpson's diversity index, CDR3 size and DJ length profiles, and TRBV/TRBJ rearrangement plots. The immunodominant clone was defined as the most abundant DNA sequence in deep sequencing data. CDR3 amino acid sequences were checked for sharing between subjects and were compared against published repertoires and the VDJdb database. The public sequencing data were trimmed at Q25 with fastp and processed into clonotypes with MiXCR by TCRdb, which kept only in-frame beta chains. Rows are combined by CDR3 protein, so each entry shows the most common genes and DNA. The V and J calls follow TCRdb's processing rather than the paper's. This sample holds around 200,000 distinct CDR3 sequences; 48% were observed only once. The ten largest clones represent 10% to 15% of the sample.

Findings and caveats that apply to the study as a whole: Around 31 CD8+ CDR3 sequences were shared between patients and controls but appeared highly expressed in patients and within their immunodominant clones. CD8+ Simpson's diversity did not differ significantly between patients and healthy controls (P=0.060).

The sequence links TRBV3-1 to TRBJ1-1, and 7 junction bases match TRBD1. Sequencing was done on a sample of sorted CD4+, CD8+, or CD8+CD57+ T cells (not recorded which) from PBMCs. This sequence originates from a human donor with aplastic anemia. DNA sequence: TGTGCCAGCAGATCCCAGGGGGTCAACACTGAAGCTTTCTTT. Translated, it reads CASRSQGVNTEAFF.